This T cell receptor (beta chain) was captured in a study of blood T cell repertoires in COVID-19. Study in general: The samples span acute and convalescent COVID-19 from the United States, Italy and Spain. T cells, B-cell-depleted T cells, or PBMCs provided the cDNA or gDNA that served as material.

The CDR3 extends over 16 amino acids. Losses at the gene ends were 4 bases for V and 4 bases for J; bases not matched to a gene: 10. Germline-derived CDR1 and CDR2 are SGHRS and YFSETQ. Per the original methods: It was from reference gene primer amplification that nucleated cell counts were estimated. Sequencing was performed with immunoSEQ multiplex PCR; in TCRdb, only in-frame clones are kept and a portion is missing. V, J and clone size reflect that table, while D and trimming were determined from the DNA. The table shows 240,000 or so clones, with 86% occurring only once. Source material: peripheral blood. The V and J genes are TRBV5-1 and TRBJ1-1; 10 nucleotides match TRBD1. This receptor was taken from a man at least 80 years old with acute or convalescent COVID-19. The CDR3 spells CASSRGTGEFSTEAFF. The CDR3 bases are TGCGCCAGCAGCCGAGGGACAGGGGAATTCAGCACTGAAGCTTTCTTT.